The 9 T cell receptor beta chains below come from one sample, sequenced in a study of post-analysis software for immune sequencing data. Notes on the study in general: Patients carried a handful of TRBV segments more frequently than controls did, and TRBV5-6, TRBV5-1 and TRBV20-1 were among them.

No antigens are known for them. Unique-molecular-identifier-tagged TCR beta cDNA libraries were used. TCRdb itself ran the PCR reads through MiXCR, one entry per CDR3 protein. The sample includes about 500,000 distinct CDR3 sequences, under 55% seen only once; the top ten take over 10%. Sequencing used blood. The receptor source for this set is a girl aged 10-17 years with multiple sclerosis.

In DNA, the CDR3 is TGTGCCAGCAGTTACTCTAGGAACCCCTACAATGAGCAGTTCTTC. Amino acid sequence: CASSYSRNPYNEQFF. The V call is TRBV6-6, the J call TRBJ2-1; D gene uncertain. Germline loops: CDR1 MNHNY, CDR2 SVGAGI (reference sequence). The CDR3 covers 15 residues. Trimming removed 0 bases at V and 2 bases at J, with 8 bases between.

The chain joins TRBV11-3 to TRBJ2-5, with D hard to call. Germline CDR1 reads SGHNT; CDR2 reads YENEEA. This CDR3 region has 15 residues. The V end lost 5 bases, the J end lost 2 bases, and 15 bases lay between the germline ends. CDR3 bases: TGTGCCAGCAGCATTGGGTCTCTTGAGCAAGAGACCCAGTACTTC. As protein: CASSIGSLEQETQYF.

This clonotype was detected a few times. The DNA of the CDR3 is TGTGCCAGCAGTTTAGGGCAACCGAACACTGAAGCTTTCTTT. Translated: CASSLGQPNTEAFF. The chain couples TRBV12-3 or TRBV12-4 to TRBJ1-1, with D unresolved. Trimming cost V 1 base and J 1 base, with 7 bases left between them. CDR3 length: 14 residues.

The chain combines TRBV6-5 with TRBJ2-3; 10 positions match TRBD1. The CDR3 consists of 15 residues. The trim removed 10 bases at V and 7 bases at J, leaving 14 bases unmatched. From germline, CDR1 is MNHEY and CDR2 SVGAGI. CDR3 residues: CATITTGTGAHTQYF. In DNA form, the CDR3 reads TGTGCCACTATTACCACCGGGACAGGGGCACATACGCAGTATTTT.

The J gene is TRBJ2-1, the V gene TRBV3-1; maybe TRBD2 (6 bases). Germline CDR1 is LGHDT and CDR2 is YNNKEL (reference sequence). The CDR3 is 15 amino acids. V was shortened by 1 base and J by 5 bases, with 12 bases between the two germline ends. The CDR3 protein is CASSQGWRGDNEQFF. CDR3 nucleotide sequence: TGTGCCAGCAGCCAAGGTTGGCGGGGCGACAATGAGCAGTTCTTC.

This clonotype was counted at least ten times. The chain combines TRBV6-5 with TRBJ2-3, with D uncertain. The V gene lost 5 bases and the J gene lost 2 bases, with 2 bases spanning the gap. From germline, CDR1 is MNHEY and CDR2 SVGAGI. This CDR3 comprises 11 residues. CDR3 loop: CASSNTDTQYF. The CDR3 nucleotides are TGTGCCAGCAGTAACACAGATACGCAGTATTTT.

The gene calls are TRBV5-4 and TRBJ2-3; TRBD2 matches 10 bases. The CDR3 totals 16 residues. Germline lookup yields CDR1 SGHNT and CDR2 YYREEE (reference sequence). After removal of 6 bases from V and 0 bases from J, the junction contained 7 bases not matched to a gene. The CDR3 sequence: CASIDRAGGSTDTQYF. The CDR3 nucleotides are TGTGCCAGCATCGACCGAGCGGGAGGGAGCACAGATACGCAGTATTTT.

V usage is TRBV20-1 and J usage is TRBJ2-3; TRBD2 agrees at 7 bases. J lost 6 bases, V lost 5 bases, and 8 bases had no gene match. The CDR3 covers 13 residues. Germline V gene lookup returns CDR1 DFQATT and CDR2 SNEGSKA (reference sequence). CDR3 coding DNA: TGCAGTGCTGAAGCGGGAAACTACGATACGCAGTATTTT. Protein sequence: CSAEAGNYDTQYF.

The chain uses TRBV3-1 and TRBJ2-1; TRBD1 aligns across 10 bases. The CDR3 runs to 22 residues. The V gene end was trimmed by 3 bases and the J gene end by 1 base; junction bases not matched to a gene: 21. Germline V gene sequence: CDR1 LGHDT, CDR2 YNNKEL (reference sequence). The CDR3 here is CASSHPRVGTGERQRSYNEQFF. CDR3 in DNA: TGTGCCAGCAGCCACCCCCGGGTAGGGACAGGGGAGCGGCAAAGGTCCTACAATGAGCAGTTCTTC.